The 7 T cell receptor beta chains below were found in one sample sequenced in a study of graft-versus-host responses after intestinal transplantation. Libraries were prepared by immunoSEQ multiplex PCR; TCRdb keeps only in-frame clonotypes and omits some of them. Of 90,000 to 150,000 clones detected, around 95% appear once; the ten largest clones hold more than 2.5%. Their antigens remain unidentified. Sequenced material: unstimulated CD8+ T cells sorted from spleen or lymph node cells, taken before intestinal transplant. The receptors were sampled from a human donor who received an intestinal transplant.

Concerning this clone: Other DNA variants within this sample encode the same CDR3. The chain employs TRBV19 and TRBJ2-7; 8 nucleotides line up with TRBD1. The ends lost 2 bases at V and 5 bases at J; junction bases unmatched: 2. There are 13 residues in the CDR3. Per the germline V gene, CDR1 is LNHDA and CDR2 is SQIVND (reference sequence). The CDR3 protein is CASSIRQGNEQYF. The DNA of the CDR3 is TGTGCCAGTAGTATACGACAGGGGAACGAGCAGTACTTC.

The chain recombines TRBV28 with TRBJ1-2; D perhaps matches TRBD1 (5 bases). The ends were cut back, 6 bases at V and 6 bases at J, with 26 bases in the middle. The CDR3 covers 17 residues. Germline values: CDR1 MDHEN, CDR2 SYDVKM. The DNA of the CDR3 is TGTGCCAGCAGCCCAATTAGGGACGGCCCCTTTAGAGATGGCTACACCTTC. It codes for CASSPIRDGPFRDGYTF.

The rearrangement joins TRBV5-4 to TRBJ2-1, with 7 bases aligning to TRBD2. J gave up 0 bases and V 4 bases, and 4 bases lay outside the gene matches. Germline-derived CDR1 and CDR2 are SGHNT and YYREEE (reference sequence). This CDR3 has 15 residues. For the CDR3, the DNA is TGTGCCAGCAGCGATGGCGGGAGCTCCTACAATGAGCAGTTCTTC. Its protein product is CASSDGGSSYNEQFF.

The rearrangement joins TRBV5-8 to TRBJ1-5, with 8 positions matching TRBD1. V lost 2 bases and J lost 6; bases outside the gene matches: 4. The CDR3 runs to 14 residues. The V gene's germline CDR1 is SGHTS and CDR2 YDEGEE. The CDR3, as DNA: TGTGCCAGCAGCTTTGGACAGGGAGGTCAGCCCCAGCATTTT. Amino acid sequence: CASSFGQGGQPQHF.

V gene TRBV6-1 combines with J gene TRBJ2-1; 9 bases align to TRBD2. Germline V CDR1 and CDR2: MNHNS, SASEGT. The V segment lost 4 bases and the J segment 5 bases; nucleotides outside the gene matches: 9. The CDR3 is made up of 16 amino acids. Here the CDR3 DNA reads TGTGCCAGCAGTGTATGGGCTAGCGGGATGAACAATGAGCAGTTCTTC. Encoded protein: CASSVWASGMNNEQFF.

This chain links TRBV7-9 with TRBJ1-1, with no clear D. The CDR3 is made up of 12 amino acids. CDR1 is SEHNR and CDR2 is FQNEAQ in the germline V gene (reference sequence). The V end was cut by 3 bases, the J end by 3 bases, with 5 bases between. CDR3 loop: CASSFGYTEAFF. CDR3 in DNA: TGTGCCAGCAGCTTCGGGTACACTGAAGCTTTCTTT. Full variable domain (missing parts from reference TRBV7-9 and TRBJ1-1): DTGVSQNPRHKITKRGQNVTFRCDPISEHNRLYWYRQTLGQGPEFLTYFQNEAQLEKSRLLSDRFSAERPKGSFSTLEIQRTEQGDSAMYLCASSFGYTEAFFGQGTRLTVV.

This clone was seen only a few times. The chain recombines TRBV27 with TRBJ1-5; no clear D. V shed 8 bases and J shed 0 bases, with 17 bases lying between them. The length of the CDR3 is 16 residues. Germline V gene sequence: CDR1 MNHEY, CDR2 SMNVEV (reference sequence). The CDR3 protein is CASAQKQRYSNQPQHF. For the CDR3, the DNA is TGTGCCAGCGCGCAGAAGCAGCGTTATAGCAATCAGCCCCAGCATTTT.